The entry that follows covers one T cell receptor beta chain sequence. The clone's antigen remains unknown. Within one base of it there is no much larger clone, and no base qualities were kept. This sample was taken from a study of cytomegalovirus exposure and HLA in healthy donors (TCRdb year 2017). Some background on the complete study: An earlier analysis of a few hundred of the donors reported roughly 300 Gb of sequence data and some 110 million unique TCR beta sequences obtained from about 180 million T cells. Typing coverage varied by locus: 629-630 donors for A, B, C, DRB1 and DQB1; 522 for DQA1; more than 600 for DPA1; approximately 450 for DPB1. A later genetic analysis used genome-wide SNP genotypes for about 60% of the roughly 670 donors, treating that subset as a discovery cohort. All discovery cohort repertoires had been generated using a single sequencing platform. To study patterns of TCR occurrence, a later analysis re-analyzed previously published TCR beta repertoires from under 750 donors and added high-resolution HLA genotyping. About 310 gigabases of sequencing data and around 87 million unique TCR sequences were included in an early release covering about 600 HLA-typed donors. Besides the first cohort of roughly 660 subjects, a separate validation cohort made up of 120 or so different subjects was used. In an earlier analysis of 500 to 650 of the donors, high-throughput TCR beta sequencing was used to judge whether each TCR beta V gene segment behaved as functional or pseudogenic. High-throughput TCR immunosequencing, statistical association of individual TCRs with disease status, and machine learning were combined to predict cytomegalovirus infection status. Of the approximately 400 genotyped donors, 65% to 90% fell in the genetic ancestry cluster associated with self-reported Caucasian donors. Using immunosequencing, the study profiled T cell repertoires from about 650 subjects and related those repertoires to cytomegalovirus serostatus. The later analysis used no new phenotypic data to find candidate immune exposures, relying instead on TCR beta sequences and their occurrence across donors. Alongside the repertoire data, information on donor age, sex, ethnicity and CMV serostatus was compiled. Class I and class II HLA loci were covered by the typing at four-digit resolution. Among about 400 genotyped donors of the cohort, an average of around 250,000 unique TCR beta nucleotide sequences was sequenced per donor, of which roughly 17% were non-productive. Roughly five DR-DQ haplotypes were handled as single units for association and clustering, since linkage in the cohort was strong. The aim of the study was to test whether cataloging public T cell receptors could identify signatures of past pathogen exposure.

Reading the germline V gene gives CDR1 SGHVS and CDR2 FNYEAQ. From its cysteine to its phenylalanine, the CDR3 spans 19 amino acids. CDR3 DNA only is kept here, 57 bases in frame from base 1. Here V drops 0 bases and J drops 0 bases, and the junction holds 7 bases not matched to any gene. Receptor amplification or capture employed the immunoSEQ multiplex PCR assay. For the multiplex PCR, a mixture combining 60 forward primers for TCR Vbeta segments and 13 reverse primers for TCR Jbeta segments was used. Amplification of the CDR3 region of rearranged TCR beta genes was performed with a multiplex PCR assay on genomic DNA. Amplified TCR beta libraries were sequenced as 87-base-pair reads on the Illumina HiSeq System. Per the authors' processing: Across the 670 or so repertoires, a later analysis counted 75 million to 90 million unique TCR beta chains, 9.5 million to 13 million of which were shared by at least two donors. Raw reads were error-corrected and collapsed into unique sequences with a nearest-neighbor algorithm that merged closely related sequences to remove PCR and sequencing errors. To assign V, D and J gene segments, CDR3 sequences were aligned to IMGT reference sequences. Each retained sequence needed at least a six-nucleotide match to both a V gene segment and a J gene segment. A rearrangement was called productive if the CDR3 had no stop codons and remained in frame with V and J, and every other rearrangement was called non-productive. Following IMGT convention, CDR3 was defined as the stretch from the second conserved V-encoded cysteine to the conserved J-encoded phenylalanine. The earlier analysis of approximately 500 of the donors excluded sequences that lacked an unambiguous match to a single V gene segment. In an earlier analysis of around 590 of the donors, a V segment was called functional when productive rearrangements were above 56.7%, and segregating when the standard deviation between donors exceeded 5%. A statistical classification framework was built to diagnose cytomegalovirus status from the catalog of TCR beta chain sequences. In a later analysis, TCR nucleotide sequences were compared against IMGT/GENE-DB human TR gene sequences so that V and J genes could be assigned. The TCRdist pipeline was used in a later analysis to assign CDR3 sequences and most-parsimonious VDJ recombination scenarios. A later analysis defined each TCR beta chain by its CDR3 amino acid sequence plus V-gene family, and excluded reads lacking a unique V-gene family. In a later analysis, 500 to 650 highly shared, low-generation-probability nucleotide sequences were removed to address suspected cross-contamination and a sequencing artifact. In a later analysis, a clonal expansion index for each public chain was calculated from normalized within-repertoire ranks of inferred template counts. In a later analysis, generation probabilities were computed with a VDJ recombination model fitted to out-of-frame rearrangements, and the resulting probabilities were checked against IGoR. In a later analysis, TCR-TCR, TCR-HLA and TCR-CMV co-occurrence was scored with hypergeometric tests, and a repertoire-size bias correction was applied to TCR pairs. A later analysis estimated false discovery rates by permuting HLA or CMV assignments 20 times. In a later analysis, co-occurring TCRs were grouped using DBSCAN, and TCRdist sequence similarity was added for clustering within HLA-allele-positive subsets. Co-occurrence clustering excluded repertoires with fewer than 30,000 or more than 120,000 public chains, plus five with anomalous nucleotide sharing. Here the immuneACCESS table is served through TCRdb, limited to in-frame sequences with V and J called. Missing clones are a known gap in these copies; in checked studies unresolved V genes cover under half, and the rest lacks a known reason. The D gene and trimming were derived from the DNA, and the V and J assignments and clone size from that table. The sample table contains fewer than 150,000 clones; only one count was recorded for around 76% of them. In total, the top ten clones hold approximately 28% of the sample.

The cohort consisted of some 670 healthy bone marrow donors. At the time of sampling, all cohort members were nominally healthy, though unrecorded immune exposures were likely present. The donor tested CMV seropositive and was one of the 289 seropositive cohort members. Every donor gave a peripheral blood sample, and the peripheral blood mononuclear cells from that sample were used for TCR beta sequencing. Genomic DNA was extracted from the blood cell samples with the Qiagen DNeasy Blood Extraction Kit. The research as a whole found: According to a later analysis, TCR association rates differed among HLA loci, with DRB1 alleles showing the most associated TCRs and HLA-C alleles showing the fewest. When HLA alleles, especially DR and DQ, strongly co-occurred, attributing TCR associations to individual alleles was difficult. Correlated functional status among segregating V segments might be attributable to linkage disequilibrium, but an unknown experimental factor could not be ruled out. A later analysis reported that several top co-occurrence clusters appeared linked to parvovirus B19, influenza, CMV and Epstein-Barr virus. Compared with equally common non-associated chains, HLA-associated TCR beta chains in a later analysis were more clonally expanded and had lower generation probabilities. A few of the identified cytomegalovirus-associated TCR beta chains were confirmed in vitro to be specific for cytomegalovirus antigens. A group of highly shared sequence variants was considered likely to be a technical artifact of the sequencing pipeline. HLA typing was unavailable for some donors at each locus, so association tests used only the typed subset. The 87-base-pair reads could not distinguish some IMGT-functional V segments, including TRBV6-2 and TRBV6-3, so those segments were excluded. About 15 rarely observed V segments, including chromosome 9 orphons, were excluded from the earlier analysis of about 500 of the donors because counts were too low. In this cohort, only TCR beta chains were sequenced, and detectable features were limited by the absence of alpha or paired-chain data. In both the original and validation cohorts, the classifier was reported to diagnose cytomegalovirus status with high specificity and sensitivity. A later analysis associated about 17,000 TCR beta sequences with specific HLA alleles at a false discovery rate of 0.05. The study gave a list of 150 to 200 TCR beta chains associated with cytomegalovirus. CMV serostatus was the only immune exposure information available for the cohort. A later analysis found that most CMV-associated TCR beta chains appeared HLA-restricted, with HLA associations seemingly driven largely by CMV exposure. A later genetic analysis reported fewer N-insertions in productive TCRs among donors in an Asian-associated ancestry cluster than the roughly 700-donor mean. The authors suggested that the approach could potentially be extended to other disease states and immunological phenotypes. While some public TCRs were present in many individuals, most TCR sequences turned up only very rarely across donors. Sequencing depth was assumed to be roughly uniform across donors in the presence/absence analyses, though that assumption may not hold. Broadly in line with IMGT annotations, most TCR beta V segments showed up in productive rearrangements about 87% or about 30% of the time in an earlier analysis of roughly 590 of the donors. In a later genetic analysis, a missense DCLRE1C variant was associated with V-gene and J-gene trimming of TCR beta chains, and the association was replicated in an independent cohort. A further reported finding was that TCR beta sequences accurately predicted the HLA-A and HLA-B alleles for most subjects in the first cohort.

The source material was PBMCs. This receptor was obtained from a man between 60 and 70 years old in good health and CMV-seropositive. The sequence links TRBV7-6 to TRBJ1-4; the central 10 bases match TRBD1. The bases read TGTGCCAGCAGCTTAGCGAAGGGACAGGGGAGGGCAACTAATGAAAAACTGTTTTTT. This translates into CASSLAKGQGRATNEKLFF.